What follows are 7 T cell receptor beta chains derived from one specimen sequenced in a study of blood T cell repertoires in COVID-19. Method: immunoSEQ multiplex PCR; TCRdb's copy keeps in-frame clones and lacks some. The table records over 250,000 clones, 80% to 90% of them present only once. Sequenced material: PBMCs or T cells enriched from blood (not recorded which). These receptors were collected from a woman aged 18-29 years who had recovered from COVID-19.

This rearrangement joins TRBV2 to TRBJ2-2; the match to TRBD1 covers 11 bases. The J segment lost 5 bases and the V segment lost 6 bases, leaving 2 bases of the junction unmatched. Germline CDR1 is SNHLY and CDR2 is FYNNEI. The CDR3 covers 14 residues. The CDR3 coding sequence is TGTGCCAGCAGAGGGACAGGGGGAACCGGGGAGCTGTTTTTT. The encoded protein is CASRGTGGTGELFF.

This clone occurred once. The chain couples TRBV7-3 to TRBJ1-1, with TRBD1 identical over 8 bases. Per germline, CDR1 SGHTA and CDR2 FQGTGA. J was trimmed by 2 bases and V by 6 bases; bases with no gene match: 2. The CDR3 is made up of 13 amino acids. CDR3 bases: TGTGCCAGCAGGACAGGGGCCAACACTGAAGCTTTCTTT. Its translation: CASRTGANTEAFF.

This clone appeared a single time. The rearrangement joins TRBV11-2 to TRBJ1-1; weak D call: TRBD1 (6 bases). The germline V gene has CDR1 SGHAT and CDR2 FQNNGV. The CDR3 has 15 amino acids. V dropped 0 bases and J dropped 1 base, with 9 bases sitting between them. The DNA of the CDR3 is TGTGCCAGCAGCTTAGATGGCAGGGGGAACACTGAAGCTTTCTTT. This gives the protein CASSLDGRGNTEAFF.

V and J are TRBV7-6 and TRBJ2-5, with TRBD2 as a possible D gene (6 bases). Per germline, CDR1 SGHVS and CDR2 FNYEAQ. Trimming pared 5 bases from V and 5 bases from J, leaving 24 bases between. The CDR3 has 17 residues. CDR3 in amino acids: CASSKKWLAGPGETQYF. The CDR3, as DNA: TGTGCCAGCAGCAAAAAGTGGTTGGCGGGGCCCGGGGAGACCCAGTACTTC.

This clone came up once. This chain connects TRBV28 to TRBJ2-7; D is perhaps TRBD2 (6 bases). Between the trimmed V and J ends, which lost 1 base and 3 bases, there was a span of 7 bases. This CDR3 is 13 amino acids long. The V gene's germline CDR1 is MDHEN and CDR2 SYDVKM. CDR3 DNA sequence: TGTGCCAGCAGTTTATTGGGGGGCTACGAGCAGTACTTC. Residues: CASSLLGGYEQYF.

This chain links TRBV2 with TRBJ2-1; 8 bases align to TRBD1. Unmatched junction bases numbered 14, after V lost 10 bases and J lost 6 bases. This CDR3 has 15 amino acids. Germline-derived CDR1 and CDR2 are SNHLY and FYNNEI. CDR3 coding DNA: TGTGCCATCTCACCCCCGGACAGGGAGGTCAATGAGCAGTTCTTC. Its translation is CAISPPDREVNEQFF.

The DNA for the CDR3 is TGTGCCACCGGACGAAGAGGGCGGGATTCACCCCTCCACTTT. Its protein product is CATGRRGRDSPLHF. The chain carries TRBV3-1 (or the pseudogene TRBV3-2) and TRBJ1-6; D call uncertain. The CDR3 spans 14 residues. Germline values: CDR1 LGHDT, CDR2 YNNKEL (reference sequence). V dropped 10 bases and J dropped 8 bases, with 18 bases sitting between them.